The entry below describes one T cell receptor (beta chain). Antigen specificity is unknown. A much more abundant neighbour one base away suggests this may be a read error. Donors comprised only Caucasian adults living in Nashville, Tennessee. This CDR3 region has 16 residues. The germline V gene encodes CDR1 MNHEY and CDR2 SMNVEV (reference sequence). The data belong to a study of shared clonotypes between healthy human individuals. Study-level findings and limits: How much donors shared clonotypes was expected to be affected by sequencing depth.

Assay execution proceeded at the deep level. TCRdb keeps only in-frame clones here, not all; method: immunoSEQ multiplex PCR. The data show about 490,000 clones, over 75% seen once. The receptor was isolated from a woman between 35 and 50 years old in good health. Some clones in this sample may be carry-over from other donors' samples. The chain recombines TRBV27 with TRBJ2-3; possibly TRBD1 or TRBD2 for D (7 bases each). Material: PBMCs. In DNA form, the CDR3 reads TGTGCCGGCAGGGGGGGCAGGAGAGGTGTCACAGATACGCAGTATTTT. Amino acids: CAGRGGRRGVTDTQYF.